The entry that follows covers one T cell receptor beta chain sequence. The antigen is unknown. This sample was taken from a study of Ad26.COV2.S vaccination and SARS-CoV-2 variants. CDR1 and CDR2 from the germline V gene are MNHNY and SVGAGI (reference sequence). The CDR3 sequence is 15 residues long. V was trimmed by 5 bases and J by 0 bases, leaving 13 bases between them. Profiled with immunoSEQ multiplex PCR; TCRdb holds only in-frame clones, not every one. The sample lists over 85,000 clones, around three quarters seen once, with roughly a sixth in the top ten. General study findings and limits: Non-spike TCR breadth showed similarity between vaccine and placebo recipients. The TCR breadth and depth analyses may have understated or missed part of the total T cell responses.

This chain joins TRBV6-6 and TRBJ1-2; D gene ambiguous. This specimen consisted of peripheral blood, obtained after recovery from COVID-19. The TCR sequence derives from a human donor who had recovered from COVID-19. Written as DNA, the CDR3 is TGTGCCAGCAGTCCCCCGACCCCAGCTAACTATGGCTACACCTTC. This gives the protein CASSPPTPANYGYTF.